A single sample is the source of the 10 T cell receptor beta chains below, sequenced in a study of T cell changes during pregnancy in multiple sclerosis. The protocol was immunoSEQ multiplex PCR, while the TCRdb copy is restricted to in-frame clones and leaves out a portion. The sample shows 60,000 to 75,000 clones, 92% of them seen only once. This material consisted of peripheral blood, taken in the second trimester of pregnancy. All receptors come from a female donor in good health, enrolled as a control in a pregnancy study.

The chain links TRBV28 to TRBJ2-3, with D possibly TRBD2 on 6 matching bases. With 7 bases removed from V and 3 bases from J, the gap between germline ends came to 14 bases. The CDR3 has 14 residues. Germline assignment: CDR1 MDHEN and CDR2 SYDVKM. The CDR3 DNA follows: TGTGCCAGCACCGCCGGAGGGAAAACAGATACGCAGTATTTT. As protein: CASTAGGKTDTQYF.

This clone was counted only a few times. V gene TRBV18 combines with J gene TRBJ1-5, with 7 bases matching TRBD1. The V and J ends lost 8 bases and 4 bases, in that order; junction bases with no gene match: 5. The CDR3 is 13 amino acids. Germline V gene lookup returns CDR1 KGHSH and CDR2 LQKENI. CDR3 DNA: TGTGCCAGCACGGGACAGCAGAATCAGCCCCAGCATTTT. It translates to CASTGQQNQPQHF.

This clone has only a few counts. The rearrangement joins TRBV2 to TRBJ1-2; tentative D call: TRBD1 (6 bases). The CDR3 loop spans 13 amino acids. Between the trimmed V and J ends, which lost 8 bases and 2 bases, there was a span of 12 bases. Germline-derived CDR1 and CDR2 are SNHLY and FYNNEI. The CDR3 spells CASRGRGNYGYTF. The CDR3 DNA is TGTGCCAGCCGGGGCAGGGGAAACTATGGCTACACCTTC.

The DNA of the CDR3 is TGTGCCAGCAGCTTAACGCCGGGGGGGTACAATGAGCAGTTCTTC. The encoded protein is CASSLTPGGYNEQFF. The chain is built from TRBV7-2 and TRBJ2-1; 8 nucleotides line up with TRBD2. Trimming at V came to 2 bases and at J to 4 bases, leaving 4 bases not matched to a gene. This CDR3 is 15 amino acids long. Per germline, CDR1 SGHTA and CDR2 FQGNSA. The variable domain in full, with the rest retrieved from reference TRBV7-2 and TRBJ2-1, is GAGVSQSPSNKVTEKGKDVELRCDPISGHTALYWYRQSLGQGLEFLIYFQGNSAPDKSGLPSDRFSAERTGGSVSTLTIQRTQQEDSAVYLCASSLTPGGYNEQFFGPGTRLTVL.

The chain carries TRBV28 and TRBJ2-5; 7 nucleotides align to TRBD2. This CDR3 region has 16 residues. V lost 5 bases and J lost 2; bases outside the gene matches: 11. The germline gives CDR1 MDHEN, CDR2 SYDVKM. Here the CDR3 DNA reads TGTGCCAGCAGTCCTGAGGGCGGGAGAAGTCAAGAGACCCAGTACTTC. Residues: CASSPEGGRSQETQYF.

This chain joins TRBV7-2 and TRBJ2-5; 10 nucleotides match TRBD2. The J segment lost 5 bases and the V segment lost 0 bases, leaving 6 bases of the junction unmatched. The CDR3 length is 16 residues. Germline V gene data show CDR1 as SGHTA and CDR2 as FQGNSA. CDR3 amino acids: CASSLAPSGRGETQYF. The CDR3 nucleotides read TGTGCCAGCAGCTTAGCACCTAGCGGGAGAGGGGAGACCCAGTACTTC.

This chain uses TRBV27 with TRBJ2-1; a weak D match, TRBD2 (6 bases). V shed 6 bases and J shed 0 bases, with 15 bases lying between them. Germline-derived CDR1 and CDR2 are MNHEY and SMNVEV (reference sequence). This CDR3 comprises 16 residues. In DNA, the CDR3 is TGTGCCAGCAGCTCTCCCCGGGGGAGCTCCTACAATGAGCAGTTCTTC. It encodes CASSSPRGSSYNEQFF.

CDR3 protein: CASSQTWPDTQYF. The CDR3 DNA is TGTGCCAGCAGCCAAACCTGGCCAGATACGCAGTATTTT. This sequence joins TRBV14 and TRBJ2-3; D remains unclear. The CDR3 runs 13 residues. Trimming cost V 2 bases and J 4 bases, with 7 bases left between them. Germline-derived CDR1 and CDR2 are SGHDN and FVKESK.

J is TRBJ1-1 and V is TRBV11-3, with 11 nucleotides matching TRBD1. Trimming took 5 bases from V and 0 from J; bases not matched to a gene: 5. CDR3 length: 16 residues. Germline V lookup: CDR1 SGHNT, CDR2 YENEEA. CDR3 protein: CASSPGQGVLNTEAFF. For the CDR3, the DNA is TGTGCCAGCAGCCCGGGACAGGGGGTACTGAACACTGAAGCTTTCTTT.

In its sample, this clone was seen once. The chain employs TRBV5-4 and TRBJ1-4; D is perhaps TRBD1 (6 bases). The V and J ends lost 0 bases and 7 bases respectively, with 19 bases between them. Germline lookup yields CDR1 SGHNT and CDR2 YYREEE (reference sequence). The CDR3 has 17 residues. This CDR3 reads CASSLDPGHGFSEKLFF. Here the CDR3 DNA reads TGTGCCAGCAGCTTGGACCCGGGACACGGATTCAGTGAAAAACTGTTTTTT.